This T cell receptor beta chain was identified in a study of blood T cells in healthy people across ages. This CDR3 contains 11 residues. V gave up 4 bases and J gave up 2 bases, with 0 bases separating them. Per the germline V gene, CDR1 is LGHDT and CDR2 is YNNKEL (reference sequence). Next came a second PCR, run for about 7 to 12 cycles, which used a sample-barcoded 5' primer along with a J-beta primer mix. Each CDR3 protein gets one entry after TCRdb re-called the 5' RACE reads with MiXCR. The sample includes approximately 730,000 distinct CDR3 sequences, approximately 53% of them seen just once.

This receptor was taken from a man of 80 years or more in good health. The gene calls are TRBV3-1 and TRBJ2-4; D gene unclear. The sequenced sample was blood. The CDR3 DNA is TGTGCCAGCAGCCCCAAAAACATTCAGTACTTC. Its protein product is CASSPKNIQYF.